The clone carrying this TCR beta chain was counted only a few times. The data originate from a study of patients and donors after allogeneic stem cell transplantation. The CDR3 length is 14 residues. Trimming took 1 base from V and 5 from J, leaving 11 bases between them. Germline V CDR1 and CDR2: SGHTA, FQGTGA. TCRdb re-analysed the RT-PCR reads in MiXCR, keeping a single row per CDR3 protein. This sample has 410,000 or so distinct CDR3 sequences, with under 20% found just once. The chain carries TRBV7-3 and TRBJ1-1; a possible D gene is TRBD1 (6 bases). This TCR derives from a human donor who was either an allogeneic HSCT recipient or a stem cell or donor lymphocyte infusion donor (not recorded which). It is not recorded whose cells these are; they may come from a transplant donor. The specimen was blood, either unsorted or a sorted T cell fraction (not recorded which). The CDR3 DNA follows: TGTGCCAGCAGCTTAAGGGGGGGCGGAACTGAAGCTTTCTTT. It translates to CASSLRGGGTEAFF.